This T cell receptor (beta chain) was documented in a study of shared T cell receptors in the human thymus. Here immunoSEQ multiplex PCR was the method, and the copy in TCRdb shows in-frame clones only, minus some. Of about 500,000 clones listed, more than 75% are singletons. The CDR3 is 14 residues long. Germline V gives CDR1 GTSNPN, CDR2 SVGIG (reference sequence). The V end was cut by 3 bases, the J end by 0 bases, with 9 bases between. These same records also appear under a second study, on human thymus T cells. That paper states: Seemingly biased V and J gene usage marked thymic and blood repertoires. Reports from related research described highly overlapping thymic repertoires among unrelated individuals.

Material: thymocytes. The TCR originated in a boy younger than two with a congenital heart defect. The rearrangement links TRBV30 to TRBJ1-3; D remains unclear. CDR3 DNA sequence: TGTGCCTGGAGGCAGGCTGACTCTGGAAACACCATATATTTT. Encoded protein: CAWRQADSGNTIYF.